The 2 T cell receptor beta chains below come from one sample, sequenced in a study of regulatory T cells in long-lasting Graves disease (dated by TCRdb to the early 2020s). Libraries were built with multiplex PCR. The data were produced on an Illumina HiSeq 4000. TCR beta libraries were built with iRepertoire HTBI primers and Arm-PCR amplification of CDR3 regions. The raw public reads went through TCRdb reprocessing: fastp at Q25, MiXCR clone calling, in-frame beta chains kept. Every distinct CDR3 protein forms one entry, paired with its most common genes and DNA. The sample records 500,000 or so distinct CDR3 sequences, around 13% of which are singletons. Jointly, the top ten make up approximately 15% of the sample. The intended sense of this specimen's time point label: newly diagnosed GD, antithyroid drugs for less than 3 months. For both TCR sequencing and RNA sequencing, RNA was extracted from PBMCs in TRIzol.

These data are also associated with another study on T cells in Graves' hyperthyroidism and ophthalmopathy.

The sequences come from peripheral blood mononuclear cells (PBMCs), collected at new diagnosis, from a patient treated with antithyroid drugs. The receptors were gathered from a woman aged 45 to 65 with Graves disease. Donor details come from another sample of the same person, matched by shared clones.

This clonotype has just a few counts. This rearrangement joins TRBV25-1 to TRBJ2-7; tentatively, D is TRBD1 or TRBD2 (5 bases each). The CDR3 spans 14 residues. The V end was cut by 5 bases, the J end by 1 base, with 12 bases between. Per germline, CDR1 MGHDK and CDR2 SYGVNS. CDR3 nucleotides: TGTGCCAGCAGTACCGCAGAGGGGTCCTACGAGCAGTACTTC. Amino acids: CASSTAEGSYEQYF.

This clonotype was counted at least ten times. The V gene is TRBV12-3 or TRBV12-4, the J gene TRBJ2-1; D possibly corresponds to TRBD1 (6 bases). This CDR3 comprises 15 residues. Between the trimmed V and J ends, which lost 2 bases and 0 bases, there was a span of 8 bases. The CDR3 spells CASSLRTASYNEQFF. CDR3 sequence (DNA): TGTGCCAGCAGTTTAAGGACAGCCTCCTACAATGAGCAGTTCTTC.